This T cell receptor (beta chain) was sequenced during a study of persistence of HIV-infected CD4 T cells. This clone was seen a single time. Its cognate antigen is unknown. Sequencing used immunoSEQ version 4 in survey mode. Method: immunoSEQ multiplex PCR; TCRdb's copy keeps in-frame clones and lacks some. The sample has about 64,000 clones, about four fifths seen once. Cells were stimulated with overlapping HIV-1 Gag 15-mer peptides. Memory cells lacking CD40L and CD69 with high CD45RO were sorted. These HIV-1-infected adults initiated suppressive ART in chronic infection. Donors had CD4+ T cell counts above 400 cells/uL and were CMV-seropositive. V was pared by 3 bases and J by 2 bases, with 8 bases between. The CDR3 contains 14 residues.

The TCR comes from an adult man with HIV who was CMV-seropositive. Here the sequenced sample was CD4+ T cells sorted from PBMCs after 18-hour stimulation, taken from a patient who received antiretroviral therapy. The chain recombines TRBV23-1 with TRBJ2-1; tentatively, D is TRBD1 (6 bases). TRBV23-1 falls under the ORF class, with uncertain function. The CDR3 here is CASSQGTTYNEQFF. CDR3 coding DNA: TGCGCCAGCAGTCAGGGGACAACCTACAATGAGCAGTTCTTC.